The 7 T cell receptor beta chains below come from one sample, sequenced in a study of technical replicates of blood from a few donors. TCRdb keeps only in-frame clones here, not all; method: immunoSEQ multiplex PCR. The sample carries roughly 12,000 clones, just under 95% recorded once. Sequencing used PBMCs. The receptors shown here come from a human donor in good health.

V is TRBV5-1 and J is TRBJ1-2; D is uncertain. Germline V gives CDR1 SGHRS, CDR2 YFSETQ. Trimming left V 2 bases short and J 4 bases short, with 9 bases between. The CDR3 loop spans 13 amino acids. The CDR3 is CASSFWAGYGYTF. CDR3 bases: TGCGCCAGCAGCTTCTGGGCTGGCTATGGCTACACCTTC.

CDR3 bases: TGTGCCAGCAGTGATACACCAAACTATGGCTACACCTTC. Residues: CASSDTPNYGYTF. The chain employs TRBV2 and TRBJ1-2; no reliable D call. The CDR3 has 13 residues. CDR1 and CDR2 from the germline V gene are SNHLY and FYNNEI. The V end was cut by 3 bases, the J end by 2 bases, with 7 bases between.

The chain recombines TRBV27 with TRBJ2-5; TRBD1 is a possible D gene (5 bases). Germline-derived CDR1 and CDR2 are MNHEY and SMNVEV (reference sequence). This CDR3 comprises 14 residues. V was shortened by 5 bases and J by 4 bases, with 14 bases between the two germline ends. The CDR3 is CASSPDLRVETQYF. In DNA form, the CDR3 reads TGTGCCAGCAGTCCGGACCTCAGGGTAGAGACCCAGTACTTC.

V gene TRBV6-4 combines with J gene TRBJ2-7, with 11 bases identical to TRBD2. The CDR3 runs 14 residues. Germline V CDR1 and CDR2: MRHNA, SNTAGT. J was trimmed by 3 bases and V by 6 bases; bases with no gene match: 4. CDR3 region: CASRETSGSYEQYF. CDR3 bases: TGTGCCAGCAGGGAAACTAGCGGGAGCTACGAGCAGTACTTC.

This clone was picked up one time. The genes are TRBV5-1 and TRBJ2-5; TRBD1 matches 9 bases. This CDR3 has 15 amino acids. V dropped 4 bases and J dropped 5; count of bases not matched to a gene: 9. Germline V gene data show CDR1 as SGHRS and CDR2 as YFSETQ. CDR3 sequence (DNA): TGCGCCAGCAGCCGAACGGGACAGGGTGGGGAGACCCAGTACTTC. Its protein is CASSRTGQGGETQYF.

V is TRBV10-2 and J is TRBJ1-1; a weak D match, TRBD1 (6 bases). Trimming cost V 7 bases and J 3 bases, with 15 bases left between them. This CDR3 is 14 amino acids long. Germline V gene sequence: CDR1 WSHSY, CDR2 SAAADI. The CDR3 DNA sequence: TGCGCCAGCACCCCGGGACATGGGGACACTGAAGCTTTCTTT. Protein: CASTPGHGDTEAFF.

The gene calls are TRBV2 and TRBJ1-2; D gene uncertain. This CDR3 spans 11 amino acids. CDR1 and CDR2 from the germline V gene are SNHLY and FYNNEI. With 8 bases removed from V and 7 bases from J, the gap between germline ends came to 11 bases. In DNA, the CDR3 is TGTGCCAGCCGACGGGATAGTGGCTACACCTTC. It specifies CASRRDSGYTF.